This TCR beta chain comes out of a study of blood T cell repertoires in COVID-19. This clone was seen just once. Assay: immunoSEQ multiplex PCR; the TCRdb copy retains only in-frame clones and omits some. The sample shows 100,000 to 150,000 clones, around nine tenths of them seen only once. V shed 4 bases and J shed 7 bases, with 12 bases lying between them. This CDR3 comprises 14 residues. The sample consisted of peripheral blood. The sequence derives from a woman between 65 and 79 years old with COVID-19, enrolled during active disease. This rearrangement joins TRBV5-3 to TRBJ1-6; D unclear. TRBV5-3 is given ORF status, its function remaining uncertain. CDR3 DNA sequence: TGTGCCAGAAGCCAGCGGAGTTACAATTCACCCCTCCACTTT. Its translation is CARSQRSYNSPLHF.